This is a list of T cell receptor beta chains from one sample in a study of cytomegalovirus exposure and HLA in healthy donors. Produced via immunoSEQ multiplex PCR; TCRdb's table is partial and in-frame only. The sample contains over 200,000 clones, roughly 80% of which appear only once. The sequenced material came from PBMCs. The receptors were sampled from a man aged 35 to 55 in good health and CMV-seropositive. The CDR3 runs from the conserved cysteine through the conserved F or W. Each record gives: D gene, clone size, V gene, J gene, CDR3 DNA, CDR3 protein. The D gene is left open where the match is weak. Rows may omit the clone size; those that give it use once, few, many or a size class.

d_gene: .
abundance: .
v_gene: TRBV2
j_gene: TRBJ1-6
CDR3nt: TGTGCCAGCAGGTCGGGGGATACCAGTAATTCACCCCTCCACTTT
CDR3aa: CASRSGDTSNSPLHF

d_gene: .
abundance: .
v_gene: TRBV19
j_gene: TRBJ1-2
CDR3nt: TGTGCCAGTAGTATAACCAGGATGGGCTACACCTTC
CDR3aa: CASSITRMGYTF

d_gene: TRBD1
abundance: .
v_gene: TRBV5-1
j_gene: TRBJ1-2
CDR3nt: TGCGCCAGCAGCTACTGGGACAGCGGCTACACCTTC
CDR3aa: CASSYWDSGYTF

d_gene: TRBD1
abundance: .
v_gene: TRBV7-9
j_gene: TRBJ1-1
CDR3nt: TGTGCCAGCAGCTTGCAGACAGGGCTGGACACTGAAGCTTTCTTT
CDR3aa: CASSLQTGLDTEAFF

d_gene: .
abundance: .
v_gene: TRBV28
j_gene: TRBJ2-7
CDR3nt: TGTGCCAGCAGTTTAGACGGGGGATACGAGCAGTACTTC
CDR3aa: CASSLDGGYEQYF

d_gene: TRBD1
abundance: few
v_gene: TRBV9
j_gene: TRBJ1-2
CDR3nt: TGTGCCAGCAGCCCGGACAGGTCCCCCTATGGCTACACCTTC
CDR3aa: CASSPDRSPYGYTF

d_gene: TRBD1
abundance: .
v_gene: TRBV7-9
j_gene: TRBJ2-7
CDR3nt: TGTGCCAGCAGCTTATCGACAGGGGGCTTATACTACGAGCAGTACTTC
CDR3aa: CASSLSTGGLYYEQYF

d_gene: TRBD1
abundance: .
v_gene: TRBV9
j_gene: TRBJ1-5
CDR3nt: TGTGCCAGCAGTGACAAAGCTCCGACAGGGGAGATTCAGCCCCAGCATTTT
CDR3aa: CASSDKAPTGEIQPQHF

d_gene: .
abundance: .
v_gene: TRBV10-3
j_gene: TRBJ1-5
CDR3nt: TGTGCCATCAGTCCAGGGGAGCGCAATCAGCCCCAGCATTTT
CDR3aa: CAISPGERNQPQHF

d_gene: TRBD2
abundance: .
v_gene: TRBV19
j_gene: TRBJ2-5
CDR3nt: TGTGCCAGTAGTATGCCGTTTAGCGGGTATGAGACCCAGTACTTC
CDR3aa: CASSMPFSGYETQYF

d_gene: .
abundance: .
v_gene: TRBV4-1
j_gene: TRBJ1-5
CDR3nt: TGCGCCAGCAGCTACCGGGAGAACAATCAGCCCCAGCATTTT
CDR3aa: CASSYRENNQPQHF

d_gene: TRBD1
abundance: .
v_gene: TRBV2
j_gene: TRBJ1-1
CDR3nt: TGTGCCAGCATCCTGGGACAGGGAAACACTGAAGCTTTCTTT
CDR3aa: CASILGQGNTEAFF

d_gene: TRBD1
abundance: once
v_gene: TRBV5-6
j_gene: TRBJ2-7
CDR3nt: TGTGCCAGCAGCTTGGGGGCAGGGGGCGACGAGCAGTACTTC
CDR3aa: CASSLGAGGDEQYF

d_gene: TRBD2
abundance: .
v_gene: TRBV19
j_gene: TRBJ2-1
CDR3nt: TGTGCCAGCAAGCGGGAGGATTACAATGAGCAGTTCTTC
CDR3aa: CASKREDYNEQFF

d_gene: TRBD2
abundance: .
v_gene: TRBV7-9
j_gene: TRBJ2-1
CDR3nt: TGTGCCAGCACCCAATACGGGGCTATAGCGGGGGGAAATGAGCAGTTCTTC
CDR3aa: CASTQYGAIAGGNEQFF

d_gene: .
abundance: .
v_gene: TRBV2
j_gene: TRBJ2-4
CDR3nt: TGTGCCAGCAGTGAAGGGAGGACAGACCCTAACATTCAGTACTTC
CDR3aa: CASSEGRTDPNIQYF

d_gene: TRBD2
abundance: .
v_gene: TRBV10-2
j_gene: TRBJ2-1
CDR3nt: TGCGCCAGCAGTGACCTAGCGGGAGGAACCTACAATGAGCAGTTCTTC
CDR3aa: CASSDLAGGTYNEQFF

d_gene: TRBD1
abundance: .
v_gene: TRBV27
j_gene: TRBJ1-2
CDR3nt: TGTGCCAGCAGTCTCCGACAGGGGGTTTATGGCTACACCTTC
CDR3aa: CASSLRQGVYGYTF

d_gene: .
abundance: .
v_gene: TRBV4-1
j_gene: TRBJ2-5
CDR3nt: TGCGCCAGCAGCCCCTTCAGCGACCAAGAGACCCAGTACTTC
CDR3aa: CASSPFSDQETQYF

d_gene: .
abundance: .
v_gene: TRBV19
j_gene: TRBJ2-5
CDR3nt: TGTGCCAGTAGTGTATCGGGGGAGACCCAGTACTTC
CDR3aa: CASSVSGETQYF

d_gene: .
abundance: .
v_gene: TRBV25-1
j_gene: TRBJ2-7
CDR3nt: TGTGCCAGCAGTGAACTCAGCGGGCCATCCTACGAGCAGTACTTC
CDR3aa: CASSELSGPSYEQYF

d_gene: .
abundance: .
v_gene: TRBV15
j_gene: TRBJ2-1
CDR3nt: TGTGCCACCAGCAGAGGGGAGTTGAGCAATGAGCAGTTCTTC
CDR3aa: CATSRGELSNEQFF

d_gene: TRBD2
abundance: .
v_gene: TRBV9
j_gene: TRBJ2-1
CDR3nt: TGTGCCAGCAGCCCTGGACTAGGTTCCTACAATGAGCAGTTCTTC
CDR3aa: CASSPGLGSYNEQFF

d_gene: TRBD2
abundance: few
v_gene: TRBV6-5
j_gene: TRBJ2-3
CDR3nt: TGTGCCAGCAGTTACTCCCTAGCGGGGGGCTTAACGCAGTATTTT
CDR3aa: CASSYSLAGGLTQYF

d_gene: TRBD2
abundance: once
v_gene: TRBV7-9
j_gene: TRBJ2-5
CDR3nt: TGTGCCAGCAGCTATCGGCCGGGGGGTGAGGAGACCCAGTACTTC
CDR3aa: CASSYRPGGEETQYF

d_gene: TRBD1
abundance: .
v_gene: TRBV2
j_gene: TRBJ1-2
CDR3nt: TGTGCCAGCAGCGCCGGGACAGGGGCGATAAACTATGGCTACACCTTC
CDR3aa: CASSAGTGAINYGYTF

d_gene: .
abundance: .
v_gene: TRBV6-5
j_gene: TRBJ1-1
CDR3nt: TGTGCCAGCAGTTATCGTACAGGTGAAGCTTTCTTT
CDR3aa: CASSYRTGEAFF

d_gene: TRBD2
abundance: few
v_gene: TRBV4-1
j_gene: TRBJ2-3
CDR3nt: TGCGCCAGCAGCAAGGGACTAGCGAGCGGGGAAGATACGCAGTATTTT
CDR3aa: CASSKGLASGEDTQYF